Listed below are T cell receptor beta chains from one sample, sequenced in a study of OX40 agonist ivuxolimab in advanced cancers. This table comes from immunoSEQ multiplex PCR, and its TCRdb copy is limited to in-frame clones, with some not included. The data hold about 67,000 clones, with around 81% observed a single time. Sequenced here: CD4+ or CD8+ T cells sorted from blood, sampled in a trial of the OX40 agonist ivuxolimab. The receptors come from an adult with an advanced solid tumor such as melanoma, head and neck, liver or kidney cancer. Both conserved end residues are part of each CDR3. The D gene is left open where the match is weak. Clone size is shown for a subset of rows, as once, few, many or a class of expanded clone.

>TRBJ2-3|.|TRBV27|TRBD2
CASSPGTSGIGTDTQYF
TGTGCCAGCAGTCCGGGGACTAGCGGGATAGGGACAGATACGCAGTATTTT
>TRBJ2-4|few|TRBV7-8|TRBD2
CASSSSPGGDIQYF
TGTGCCAGCAGCTCTAGCCCGGGGGGGGACATTCAGTACTTC
>TRBJ2-2|once|TRBV9|.
CASSVVGAAGELFF
TGTGCCAGCAGCGTAGTGGGGGCTGCCGGGGAGCTGTTTTTT
>TRBJ2-2|.|TRBV9|.
CASSPGRRGGELFF
TGTGCCAGCAGCCCTGGACGGCGCGGCGGGGAGCTGTTTTTT
>TRBJ2-1|.|TRBV5-1|TRBD2
CASSPTPTSGSRGEQFF
TGCGCCAGCAGCCCTACCCCGACTAGCGGGAGCCGTGGTGAGCAGTTCTTC
>TRBJ2-3|.|TRBV12-2|.
CASRLGHRGRTCTDTQYF
TGTGCAAGTCGCTTAGGGCATCGGGGCAGGACCTGCACAGATACGCAGTATTTT
>TRBJ2-3|.|TRBV29-1|TRBD2
CSVVGGGFGLLDTQYF
TGCAGCGTTGTGGGCGGGGGGTTCGGGTTATTAGATACGCAGTATTTT
>TRBJ1-4|few|TRBV4-1|.
CASSLRDQTLEKLFF
TGCGCCAGCAGCCTTCGGGATCAAACGTTGGAAAAACTGTTTTTT
>TRBJ2-2|.|TRBV5-1|.
CASSRQQVGSTGELFF
TGCGCCAGCAGCCGTCAACAGGTGGGGAGCACCGGGGAGCTGTTTTTT
>TRBJ2-7|.|TRBV5-1|TRBD2
CASSTLSGGSSYEQYF
TGCGCCAGCAGCACTCTATCGGGGGGAAGCTCCTACGAGCAGTACTTC
>TRBJ2-3|few|TRBV5-1|TRBD2
CASSLELAGGADTQYF
TGCGCCAGCAGCTTGGAACTAGCGGGAGGGGCAGATACGCAGTATTTT
>TRBJ1-4|once|TRBV7-9|.
CASSSVGSNEKLFF
TGTGCCAGCAGCTCGGTAGGCTCTAATGAAAAACTGTTTTTT
>TRBJ2-3|.|TRBV7-6|.
CASSPRRGSTDTQYF
TGTGCCAGCAGCCCCCGGCGGGGCAGCACAGATACGCAGTATTTT
>TRBJ2-7|.|TRBV5-6|.
CASSFAPAGPYEQYF
TGTGCCAGCAGCTTCGCCCCTGCAGGGCCCTACGAGCAGTACTTC
>TRBJ1-5|few|TRBV7-2|TRBD1
CASRLDRGQGQPQHF
TGTGCCAGCAGATTGGACAGGGGGCAGGGGCAGCCCCAGCATTTT
>TRBJ2-7|.|TRBV28|TRBD2
CASSFVAGPAYEQYF
TGTGCCAGCAGTTTCGTAGCGGGGCCCGCCTACGAGCAGTACTTC
>TRBJ2-3|once|TRBV11-2|TRBD2
CASSLVLPSGMLSVHTQYF
TGTGCCAGCAGCTTAGTTCTCCCTAGCGGGATGCTTTCTGTCCATACGCAGTATTTT
>TRBJ2-3|once|TRBV21-1|.
CASSKVPGLAGATDTQYF
TGTGCCAGCAGCAAAGTTCCCGGACTAGCGGGGGCCACAGATACGCAGTATTTT
>TRBJ1-5|.|TRBV19|.
CASSITRGWRGFRGSQHF
TGTGCCAGTAGTATAACCCGTGGATGGCGGGGTTTCCGGGGGTCCCAGCATTTT
>TRBJ2-7|.|TRBV7-2|.
CASSLGAGSSNEQYF
TGTGCCAGCAGCTTAGGGGCAGGGTCTTCCAACGAGCAGTACTTC
>TRBJ1-6|many|TRBV28|TRBD1
CAITGTDEPLHF
TGTGCCATAACCGGGACAGACGAACCCCTCCACTTT
>TRBJ1-4|.|TRBV5-8|.
CASSLAGSRNEKLFF
TGTGCCAGCAGCTTGGCCGGGTCTCGTAATGAAAAACTGTTTTTT
>TRBJ2-5|.|TRBV7-3|.
CASSLSQGETQYF
TGTGCCAGCAGCTTATCACAGGGAGAGACCCAGTACTTC
>TRBJ2-2|.|TRBV4-1|TRBD1
CASSLNSPDRGGSGELFF
TGCGCCAGCAGCCTCAATTCGCCGGACAGGGGAGGTTCCGGGGAGCTGTTTTTT
>TRBJ2-5|.|TRBV19|TRBD1
CASRPGGIGETQYF
TGTGCCAGTAGGCCAGGGGGCATTGGAGAGACCCAGTACTTC
>TRBJ1-1|.|TRBV7-9|.
CASSSGRGRTEAFF
TGTGCCAGCAGCTCCGGTCGGGGCAGAACTGAAGCTTTCTTT
>TRBJ1-1|.|TRBV2|.
CASSVELNTEAFF
TGTGCCAGCAGTGTCGAGCTGAACACTGAAGCTTTCTTT
>TRBJ1-2|.|TRBV6-5|.
CASTGNYGYTF
TGTGCCAGCACGGGTAACTATGGCTACACCTTC
>TRBJ2-7|.|TRBV7-9|.
CASSLGVGEQYF
TGTGCCAGCAGCTTAGGGGTGGGGGAGCAGTACTTC
>TRBJ1-5|.|TRBV28|.
CASSLWLGNQPQHF
TGTGCCAGCAGTTTATGGCTCGGGAATCAGCCCCAGCATTTT
>TRBJ2-1|.|TRBV4-2|TRBD2
CASSQESAGGGQRFF
TGTGCCAGCAGCCAAGAGTCAGCGGGGGGGGGCCAACGGTTCTTC
>TRBJ2-5|.|TRBV4-2|.
CASSPGEQETQYF
TGTGCCAGCAGCCCAGGGGAGCAAGAGACCCAGTACTTC
>TRBJ1-1|.|TRBV7-9|TRBD1
CASSLGKGQGAANTEAFF
TGTGCCAGCAGCTTAGGTAAGGGACAGGGGGCAGCTAACACTGAAGCTTTCTTT
>TRBJ1-1|.|TRBV6-5|.
CASNGGRNWDTEAFF
TGTGCCAGCAACGGGGGGCGAAACTGGGACACTGAAGCTTTCTTT
>TRBJ1-1|.|TRBV4-2|TRBD1
CASSQDRVNTEAFF
TGTGCCAGCAGCCAGGACAGGGTGAACACTGAAGCTTTCTTT
>TRBJ2-2|.|TRBV9|TRBD2
CASSVSLAGGTGELFF
TGTGCCAGCAGCGTTAGCCTAGCGGGGGGAACCGGGGAGCTGTTTTTT
>TRBJ2-3|.|TRBV12-5|.
CASGLGPDTQYF
TGTGCTAGTGGTTTAGGGCCAGATACGCAGTATTTT
>TRBJ1-5|.|TRBV2|.
CASRDSRGTSQPQHF
TGTGCCAGCAGGGACAGTAGGGGGACGAGTCAGCCCCAGCATTTT
>TRBJ2-5|.|TRBV9|.
CASSVGPQYTQYF
TGTGCCAGCAGCGTGGGACCTCAGTATACCCAGTACTTC
>TRBJ2-1|few|TRBV5-1|.
CASSLAPAANNEQFF
TGCGCCAGCAGCTTGGCCCCAGCGGCTAACAATGAGCAGTTCTTC
>TRBJ2-6|once|TRBV5-6|.
CASSLAGEGANVLTF
TGTGCCAGCAGCTTGGCAGGGGAAGGGGCCAACGTCCTGACTTTC
>TRBJ2-2|.|TRBV9|.
CASSATNTGELFF
TGTGCCAGCAGCGCCACAAACACCGGGGAGCTGTTTTTT
>TRBJ1-1|once|TRBV28|.
CASRTFWADDYANTEAFF
TGTGCCAGCAGAACCTTTTGGGCAGACGATTACGCGAACACTGAAGCTTTCTTT
>TRBJ2-3|.|TRBV2|TRBD2
CASSGISSGGGDTQYF
TGTGCCAGCAGTGGGATCTCTAGCGGGGGAGGAGATACGCAGTATTTT
>TRBJ2-3|.|TRBV7-7|TRBD1
CASSKDRTDTQYF
TGTGCCAGCAGCAAGGACAGGACAGATACGCAGTATTTT
>TRBJ1-5|many|TRBV30|.
CAWSVDVNQPQHF
TGTGCCTGGAGTGTGGACGTCAATCAGCCCCAGCATTTT
>TRBJ1-5|few|TRBV19|.
CATAYGTVNQPQHF
TGTGCCACCGCATACGGGACGGTGAATCAGCCCCAGCATTTT